Listed below are T cell receptor beta chains from one sample, sequenced in a study of T cell repertoires in cytomegalovirus infection. No antigen has been identified for these receptors. TCRdb analysed the reads with MiXCR anew, one entry per CDR3 protein. The data contain about 340,000 distinct CDR3 sequences, almost 30% of them singletons. This material consisted of cultured PBMCs, taken from culture after CMV antigen stimulation. Every receptor here comes from a human donor in good health (CMV status not recorded). Some clones in this sample may be carry-over from other donors' samples. CDR3s include the opening cysteine and the closing phenylalanine or tryptophan. A D gene is named only where the DNA matches it firmly. Rows give clone size only sometimes, using once, few, many, or a class for an expanded clone.

V,J,D,size,DNA,CDR3
TRBV11-2,TRBJ1-1,-,-,TGTGCCAGCAGGGAGGACAGGAACACTGAAGCTTTCTTT,CASREDRNTEAFF
TRBV12-5,TRBJ1-4,-,-,TGTGCTAGTGGTTTTTCTGCAACTAATGAAAAACTGTTTTTT,CASGFSATNEKLFF
TRBV6-5,TRBJ1-1,-,once,TGTGCCAGCAGTTACTCGGGGGAGGCCACTGAAGCTTTCTTT,CASSYSGEATEAFF
TRBV7-9,TRBJ1-4,-,few,TGTGCCAGCAGCTTAGAACTGGGGACTAATGAAAAACTGTTTTTT,CASSLELGTNEKLFF
TRBV19,TRBJ2-1,-,-,TGTGCCAGTAGTATCCGCAAGGATGAGCAGTTCTTC,CASSIRKDEQFF
TRBV18,TRBJ1-3,-,many,TGTGCCAGCTCACCTGGGGGGAGCCGAAACACCATATATTTT,CASSPGGSRNTIYF
TRBV7-9,TRBJ2-6,-,once,TGTGCCAGCAGCCACATGGTTGCTGGGGCCAACGTCCTGACTTTC,CASSHMVAGANVLTF
TRBV2,TRBJ1-1,-,few,TGTGCCAGCAGTGAAGAGGAACAATTGAACACTGAAGCTTTCTTT,CASSEEEQLNTEAFF
TRBV19,TRBJ1-1,TRBD1,-,TGTGCCAGTAGTGCGGACAGGGGAGGCACTGAAGCTTTCTTT,CASSADRGGTEAFF
TRBV29-1,TRBJ2-5,-,few,TGCAGCGTTGAAGGGGCCGGGGAAGAGACCCAGTACTTC,CSVEGAGEETQYF
TRBV27,TRBJ1-2,TRBD1,many,TGTGCCAGCAGTTCAATAAGACAGGGAACAGGCGGCTACACCTTC,CASSSIRQGTGGYTF
TRBV7-2,TRBJ2-7,TRBD1,many,TGTGCCAGCAGCTTAAGGGACAGGGGTGGCTACGAGCAGTACTTC,CASSLRDRGGYEQYF
TRBV2,TRBJ1-6,TRBD1,few,TGTGCCAGTTCCACCCAAGCCTGGACAGGACTCCTCCACTTT,CASSTQAWTGLLHF
TRBV29-1,TRBJ1-1,-,few,TGCAGCGTTGGGGGAGGGAGGGGCACTGAAGCTTTCTTT,CSVGGGRGTEAFF
TRBV10-3,TRBJ2-3,TRBD2,few,TGTGCCATCAAGGGGGCTAGCGGGAGAGGAACAGATACGCAGTATTTT,CAIKGASGRGTDTQYF
TRBV10-3,TRBJ1-4,-,few,TGTGCCATCAGTGCGGTTGCAACTAATGAAAAACTGTTTTTT,CAISAVATNEKLFF
TRBV24-1,TRBJ2-1,-,few,TGTGCCACCACCGATAGCTCCTACAATGAGCAGTTCTTC,CATTDSSYNEQFF
TRBV9,TRBJ2-3,-,-,TGTGCCAGCAGCGTAGAGGACACAGATACGCAGTATTTT,CASSVEDTDTQYF
TRBV7-8,TRBJ1-5,-,many,TGTGCCAGCAGCTTAGCGGGCAACCTAAATCAGCCCCAGCATTTT,CASSLAGNLNQPQHF
TRBV6-1,TRBJ1-4,-,few,TGTGCCAGCAGTGAACGAGGAGCTAATGAAAAACTGTTTTTT,CASSERGANEKLFF
TRBV7-8,TRBJ1-6,TRBD1,-,TGTGCCAGCAGACCAACCTCGGGACAGGGGGTATCACCCCTCCACTTT,CASRPTSGQGVSPLHF
TRBV19,TRBJ1-1,-,few,TGTGCCAGTAGTATTCTTAGGGGAACTGAAGCTTTCTTT,CASSILRGTEAFF
TRBV9,TRBJ2-2,-,-,TGTGCCAGCAGCGACCGGAAAGGGGAGCTGTTTTTT,CASSDRKGELFF
TRBV3-1,TRBJ2-7,-,-,TGTGCCAGCAGCCACCCCGGACATAGCAACGAGCAGTACTTC,CASSHPGHSNEQYF
TRBV20-1,TRBJ2-7,-,few,TGCAGTGCTAGAGATGAGGAGTATTTTGGGTCCTACGAGCAGTACTTC,CSARDEEYFGSYEQYF